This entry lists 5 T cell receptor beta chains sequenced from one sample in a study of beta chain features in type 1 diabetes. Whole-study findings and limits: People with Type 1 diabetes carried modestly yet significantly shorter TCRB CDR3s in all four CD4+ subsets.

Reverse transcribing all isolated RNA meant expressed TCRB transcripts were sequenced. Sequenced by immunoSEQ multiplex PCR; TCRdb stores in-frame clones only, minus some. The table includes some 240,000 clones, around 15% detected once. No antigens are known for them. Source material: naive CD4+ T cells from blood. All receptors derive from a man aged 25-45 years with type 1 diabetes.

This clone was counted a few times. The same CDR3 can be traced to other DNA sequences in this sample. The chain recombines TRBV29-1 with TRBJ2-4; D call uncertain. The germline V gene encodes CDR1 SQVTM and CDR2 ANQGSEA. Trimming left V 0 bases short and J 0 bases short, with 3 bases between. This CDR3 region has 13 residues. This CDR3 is CSVEELAKNIQYF. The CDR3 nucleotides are TGCAGCGTTGAAGAGTTAGCCAAAAACATTCAGTACTTC.

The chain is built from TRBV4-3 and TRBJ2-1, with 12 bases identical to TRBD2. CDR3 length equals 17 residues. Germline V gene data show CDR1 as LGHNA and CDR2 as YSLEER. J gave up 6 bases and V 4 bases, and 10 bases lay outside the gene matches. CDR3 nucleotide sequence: TGCGCCAGCAGCCCAACCCCCTCTAGCGGGAGGGCCAATGAGCAGTTCTTC. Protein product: CASSPTPSSGRANEQFF.

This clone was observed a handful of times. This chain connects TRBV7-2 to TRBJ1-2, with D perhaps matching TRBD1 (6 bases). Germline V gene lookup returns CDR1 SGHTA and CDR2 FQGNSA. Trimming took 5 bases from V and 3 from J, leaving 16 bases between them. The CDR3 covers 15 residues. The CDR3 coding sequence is TGTGCCAGCAGCCCATACAGGGTTGGCGACTATGGCTACACCTTC. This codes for CASSPYRVGDYGYTF.

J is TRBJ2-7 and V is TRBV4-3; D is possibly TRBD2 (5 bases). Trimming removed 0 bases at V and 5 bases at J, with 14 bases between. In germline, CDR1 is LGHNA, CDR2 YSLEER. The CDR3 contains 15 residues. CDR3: CASSQEGKAVHEQYF. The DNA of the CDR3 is TGCGCCAGCAGCCAAGAAGGGAAAGCGGTCCACGAGCAGTACTTC.

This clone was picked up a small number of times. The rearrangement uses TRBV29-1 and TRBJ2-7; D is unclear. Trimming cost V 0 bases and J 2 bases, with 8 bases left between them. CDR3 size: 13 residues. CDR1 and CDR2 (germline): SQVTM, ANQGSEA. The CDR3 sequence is CSVEDTIAYEQYF. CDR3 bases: TGCAGCGTTGAAGATACGATAGCCTACGAGCAGTACTTC.